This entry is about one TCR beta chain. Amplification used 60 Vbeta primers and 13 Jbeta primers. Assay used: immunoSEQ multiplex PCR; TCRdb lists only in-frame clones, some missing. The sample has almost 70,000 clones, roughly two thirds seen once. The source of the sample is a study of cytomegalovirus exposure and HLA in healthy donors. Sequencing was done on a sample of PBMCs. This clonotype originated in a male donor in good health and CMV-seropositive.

The CDR3 DNA is TGTGCCAGCAGCTTAGTAGTCGGAGGGGTGGATGAAAAACTGTTTTTT. Translation: CASSLVVGGVDEKLFF. The chain carries TRBV11-2 and TRBJ1-4; the D gene is possibly TRBD1 (5 bases). V lost 1 base to trimming and J lost 6 bases, with 15 bases between them. The CDR3 covers 16 residues. Germline V lookup: CDR1 SGHAT, CDR2 FQNNGV.